A single sample gave rise to the 31 T cell receptor beta chains below, sequenced in a study of T cell changes during pregnancy in multiple sclerosis. Clones were sequenced by immunoSEQ multiplex PCR, and TCRdb holds only the in-frame ones, with some missing. The table lists tens of thousands of clones, 85% to 95% of them singletons. The source was CD8+ T cells from peripheral blood mononuclear cells, collected in the third trimester of pregnancy. These receptors all stem from a female donor with multiple sclerosis, enrolled in a pregnancy study.

The chain couples TRBV2 to TRBJ1-1; 7 bases match TRBD1. The length of the CDR3 is 17 residues. CDR1 and CDR2 (germline): SNHLY, FYNNEI. J gave up 0 bases and V 5 bases, and 12 bases lay outside the gene matches. For the CDR3, the DNA is TGTGCCAGCAGTTGGAGCCGGGACAGCTACATGAACACTGAAGCTTTCTTT. Its protein is CASSWSRDSYMNTEAFF. The full variable domain, in which reference TRBV2 and TRBJ1-1 provide the parts outside the CDR3, is EPEVTQTPSHQVTQMGQEVILRCVPISNHLYFYWYRQILGQKVEFLVSFYNNEISEKSEIFDDQFSVERPDGSNFTLKIRSTKLEDSAMYFCASSWSRDSYMNTEAFFGQGTRLTVV.

CDR3 sequence: CASSRTSGDYNEQFF. As DNA, the CDR3 is TGTGCCAGCAGTCGGACTAGCGGGGACTACAATGAGCAGTTCTTC. The rearrangement uses TRBV6-1 and TRBJ2-1; 12 bases line up with TRBD2. The CDR3 consists of 15 residues. From germline, CDR1 is MNHNS and CDR2 SASEGT. V was pared by 5 bases and J by 3 bases, with 2 bases of the junction left unmatched.

A few counts support this clone. The V call is TRBV6-7, the J call TRBJ1-1; D is uncertain. TRBV6-7 is annotated as an ORF whose role is uncertain. Trimming took off 2 bases at V and 2 bases at J, with 12 bases between the two ends. This CDR3 has 15 amino acids. The CDR3 sequence: CASSYTLGENTEAFF. The CDR3 coding sequence is TGTGCCAGCAGTTACACTTTGGGCGAAAACACTGAAGCTTTCTTT.

This rearrangement joins TRBV6-5 to TRBJ2-7, with D possibly TRBD1 on 5 matching bases. The V end lost 6 bases, the J end lost 4 bases, and 7 bases lay between the germline ends. CDR1 is MNHEY, CDR2 SVGAGI, per germline. This CDR3 has 11 amino acids. Here the CDR3 reads CASSDSYEQYF. The CDR3 region has the DNA TGTGCCAGCAGCGACAGTTACGAGCAGTACTTC.

The V and J genes are TRBV10-3 and TRBJ1-2, with D uncertain. The CDR3 extends over 19 amino acids. Trimming cost V 2 bases and J 4 bases, with 26 bases left between them. Looked up from germline, CDR1 is ENHRY and CDR2 is SYGVKD. CDR3 sequence: CAISEGREGSPSSSYGYTF. The CDR3 DNA reads TGTGCCATCAGTGAGGGGAGGGAGGGATCCCCGAGCTCCTCCTATGGCTACACCTTC.

The chain couples TRBV27 to TRBJ2-7; the match to TRBD2 covers 12 bases. Germline lookup yields CDR1 MNHEY and CDR2 SMNVEV (reference sequence). The CDR3 sequence is 14 residues long. The ends lost 5 bases at V and 5 bases at J; junction bases unmatched: 4. This CDR3 reads CASSTRLAGDEQYF. CDR3 bases: TGTGCCAGCAGTACCCGACTAGCGGGAGACGAGCAGTACTTC.

V is TRBV13 and J is TRBJ2-3; possible D gene TRBD2, 6 bases. Trimming pared 4 bases from V and 1 base from J, leaving 15 bases between. Germline CDR1 reads PRHDT; CDR2 reads FYEKMQ (reference sequence). The CDR3 extends over 16 amino acids. CDR3 DNA: TGTGCCAGCAGCTCCCGAGGGACTCCACGCACAGATACGCAGTATTTT. Its protein product is CASSSRGTPRTDTQYF. Looking up the rest from reference TRBV13 and TRBJ2-3 gives the full variable domain: AAGVIQSPRHLIKEKRETATLKCYPIPRHDTVYWYQQGPGQDPQFLISFYEKMQSDKGSIPDRFSAQQFSDYHSELNMSSLELGDSALYFCASSSRGTPRTDTQYFGPGTRLTVL.

This chain links TRBV28 with TRBJ2-5; possible D gene TRBD2, 6 bases. V lost 6 bases and J lost 1, with 18 bases in between. CDR1 is MDHEN, CDR2 SYDVKM, per germline. The CDR3 spans 16 residues. The CDR3 bases are TGTGCCAGCAGCCCGGGGTCCGGGGGAAGCCAAGAGACCCAGTACTTC. Translation: CASSPGSGGSQETQYF.

The V call is TRBV6-4, the J call TRBJ2-1; 8 bases are a match to TRBD2. This CDR3 is built from 14 residues. With 6 bases clipped from V and 7 bases from J, the junction kept 8 bases outside the gene matches. Per the germline V gene, CDR1 is MRHNA and CDR2 is SNTAGT. The CDR3 bases are TGTGCCAGCAGCGTTAGCGGGGAAATAAATGAGCAGTTCTTC. Its protein is CASSVSGEINEQFF.

This clone was detected only once. The genes are TRBV27 and TRBJ1-1, with D perhaps TRBD1 (6 bases). The CDR3 consists of 15 residues. The V gene lost 11 bases and the J gene lost 3 bases, with 22 bases spanning the gap. Germline CDR1 and CDR2: MNHEY and SMNVEV (reference sequence). The CDR3 sequence is CAVLWGRGRDTEAFF. The CDR3 DNA is TGTGCCGTATTATGGGGGCGGGGGCGAGACACTGAAGCTTTCTTT.

The chain employs TRBV10-3 and TRBJ2-2; 7 bases are shared with TRBD2. Germline CDR1 and CDR2: ENHRY and SYGVKD. There are 17 residues in the CDR3. V lost 0 bases, J lost 5 bases, and 9 bases stayed unmatched. As DNA, the CDR3 is TGTGCCATCAGTGAGTCAAAAGGGTCCGGGAGGACCGGGGAGCTGTTTTTT. The encoded protein is CAISESKGSGRTGELFF.

There are a few counts of this clone. The genes are TRBV11-2 and TRBJ2-1; D unclear. The CDR3 sequence is 13 residues long. Germline-derived CDR1 and CDR2 are SGHAT and FQNNGV. The V and J ends lost 1 base and 10 bases respectively, with 11 bases between them. DNA of the CDR3: TGTGCCAGCAGCTTAGGGTCCAGTGGCGAGCAGTTCTTC. Translation: CASSLGSSGEQFF. The full variable domain, rest sourced from reference TRBV11-2 and TRBJ2-1, is EAGVAQSPRYKIIEKRQSVAFWCNPISGHATLYWYQQILGQGPKLLIQFQNNGVVDDSQLPKDRFSAERLKGVDSTLKIQPAKLEDSAVYLCASSLGSSGEQFFGPGTRLTVL.

This clone has only one observation. This rearrangement joins TRBV5-1 to TRBJ2-7; D gene ambiguous. The V and J ends lost 7 bases and 0 bases respectively, with 11 bases between them. This CDR3 is built from 13 residues. The germline V gene encodes CDR1 SGHRS and CDR2 YFSETQ. This CDR3 is CASSIAASYEQYF. The DNA of the CDR3 is TGCGCCAGCTCAATAGCCGCCTCCTACGAGCAGTACTTC.

V usage is TRBV6-1 and J usage is TRBJ2-7; D may be TRBD2 (5 bases). Deletions cut 1 base from V and 4 bases from J, with 14 bases between. This CDR3 is built from 15 residues. Per germline, CDR1 MNHNS and CDR2 SASEGT. The chain's CDR3 is CASSEEASEGYEQYF. In DNA, the CDR3 is TGTGCCAGCAGTGAAGAGGCGTCTGAGGGTTACGAGCAGTACTTC.

V gene TRBV7-9 combines with J gene TRBJ2-6; TRBD1 matches at 7 bases. The length of the CDR3 is 19 residues. Germline V gene lookup returns CDR1 SEHNR and CDR2 FQNEAQ (reference sequence). J gave up 0 bases and V 0 bases, and 8 bases lay outside the gene matches. Here the CDR3 reads CASSLAGRTGSSGANVLTF. The CDR3 DNA is TGTGCCAGCAGCTTAGCGGGCAGGACAGGCTCCTCTGGGGCCAACGTCCTGACTTTC. Complete variable domain (other parts from reference TRBV7-9 and TRBJ2-6): DTGVSQNPRHKITKRGQNVTFRCDPISEHNRLYWYRQTLGQGPEFLTYFQNEAQLEKSRLLSDRFSAERPKGSFSTLEIQRTEQGDSAMYLCASSLAGRTGSSGANVLTFGAGSRLTVL.

V gene TRBV27 combines with J gene TRBJ2-3; no clear D. The ends were cut back, 1 base at V and 0 bases at J, with 5 bases in the middle. CDR1 is MNHEY, CDR2 SMNVEV, per germline (reference sequence). The CDR3 loop spans 14 amino acids. The CDR3 reads CASSLLRSTDTQYF. In DNA, the CDR3 is TGTGCCAGCAGTTTATTGCGGAGCACAGATACGCAGTATTTT.

On this clone: Other DNA sequences in this sample translate to the same CDR3. V gene TRBV6-5 combines with J gene TRBJ2-7; TRBD1 aligns across 7 bases. The germline V gene encodes CDR1 MNHEY and CDR2 SVGAGI. V dropped 0 bases and J dropped 2; count of bases not matched to a gene: 1. This CDR3 has 14 amino acids. The CDR3, as DNA: TGTGCCAGCAGTTACTCGGGACAGCCCTACGAGCAGTACTTC. Protein: CASSYSGQPYEQYF.

The chain is built from TRBV7-6 and TRBJ2-3; 9 positions match TRBD2. The CDR3 runs 15 residues. J gave up 10 bases and V 5 bases, and 13 bases lay outside the gene matches. Germline CDR1 and CDR2: SGHVS and FNYEAQ. The CDR3 coding sequence is TGTGCCAGCAGCGGGCGGGAGGGCCCCGGGGGGGCGCAGTATTTT. It codes for CASSGREGPGGAQYF.

This rearrangement joins TRBV28 to TRBJ2-7; 7 positions agree with TRBD1. Germline V gene lookup returns CDR1 MDHEN and CDR2 SYDVKM. The V gene end was trimmed by 5 bases and the J gene end by 4 bases; junction bases not matched to a gene: 8. There are 14 residues in the CDR3. The CDR3 DNA reads TGTGCCAGCAGTCCGTTGGACAGGTGGTACGAGCAGTACTTC. Encoded protein: CASSPLDRWYEQYF.

The V call is TRBV28, the J call TRBJ2-2, with D maybe TRBD1 (7 bases). Trimming shortened V by 2 bases and J by 3 bases, and 10 bases separated the two germline ends. The CDR3 length is 15 residues. Germline V gene data show CDR1 as MDHEN and CDR2 as SYDVKM. CDR3 DNA: TGTGCCAGCAGTTTAATCAGGGGGGACACCGGGGAGCTGTTTTTT. It is translated as CASSLIRGDTGELFF.

Only one count was recorded for this clone. The chain has TRBV5-1 and TRBJ1-2; TRBD1 aligns across 7 bases. The germline V gene has CDR1 SGHRS and CDR2 YFSETQ. J gave up 4 bases and V 0 bases, and 3 bases lay outside the gene matches. The CDR3 loop spans 14 amino acids. CDR3 sequence (DNA): TGCGCCAGCAGCTTGGACAGGGGATCCTATGGCTACACCTTC. Encoded protein: CASSLDRGSYGYTF.

The CDR3 nucleotides read TGCGCCAGCAGCTTGGTGGGCCTTAGCAATCAGCCCCAGCATTTT. Protein product: CASSLVGLSNQPQHF. This chain connects TRBV5-1 to TRBJ1-5; D ambiguous. Trimming stripped 0 bases from V and 0 bases from J, with 7 bases between. CDR1 SGHRS and CDR2 YFSETQ come from the germline V gene. The CDR3 sequence is 15 residues long.

This rearrangement joins TRBV4-1 to TRBJ1-1; a weak D match, TRBD1 (6 bases). Per germline, CDR1 MGHRA and CDR2 YSYEKL. V lost 2 bases to trimming and J lost 0 bases, with 10 bases between them. This CDR3 comprises 15 residues. The CDR3 sequence: CASSQLTGLNTEAFF. The CDR3 DNA is TGCGCCAGCAGCCAATTAACAGGGCTGAACACTGAAGCTTTCTTT.

V usage is TRBV4-1 and J usage is TRBJ2-7; TRBD2 is a possible D gene (6 bases). The CDR3 extends over 15 amino acids. Germline assignment: CDR1 MGHRA and CDR2 YSYEKL. The V end lost 0 bases, the J end lost 2 bases, and 11 bases lay between the germline ends. The CDR3 sequence: CASSQEEGLAYEQYF. As DNA, the CDR3 is TGCGCCAGCAGCCAAGAGGAGGGGTTAGCCTACGAGCAGTACTTC.

This clone was seen a handful of times. The rearrangement joins TRBV9 to TRBJ1-1, with D maybe TRBD1 (5 bases). Germline-derived CDR1 and CDR2 are SGDLS and YYNGEE. CDR3 length: 14 amino acids. V was pared by 3 bases and J by 5 bases, with 14 bases between. CDR3 region: CASSAGHSPTEAFF. The CDR3 coding sequence is TGTGCCAGCAGCGCAGGACACTCTCCGACTGAAGCTTTCTTT. The full variable domain, with the rest looked up from reference TRBV9 and TRBJ1-1, is DSGVTQTPKHLITATGQRVTLRCSPRSGDLSVYWYQQSLDQGLQFLIQYYNGEERAKGNILERFSAQQFPDLHSELNLSSLELGDSALYFCASSAGHSPTEAFFGQGTRLTVV.

This sequence joins TRBV6-1 and TRBJ2-1, with TRBD2 as a possible D gene (6 bases). The germline V and J ends were trimmed by 5 bases and 0 bases, with 11 bases remaining between them. Germline CDR1 is MNHNS and CDR2 is SASEGT. CDR3 length: 15 residues. CDR3: CASSILAFSYNEQFF. The CDR3 DNA is TGTGCCAGCAGTATTCTAGCGTTCTCCTACAATGAGCAGTTCTTC.

This rearrangement joins TRBV7-6 to TRBJ2-6; TRBD1 is a possible D gene (5 bases). Trimming took off 1 base at V and 1 base at J, with 14 bases between the two ends. Germline CDR1 and CDR2: SGHVS and FNYEAQ. This CDR3 has 18 amino acids. CDR3 region: CASSLETAFLSGANVLTF. The CDR3 DNA reads as TGTGCCAGCAGCTTAGAGACAGCGTTTTTATCTGGGGCCAACGTCCTGACTTTC.

This clone was seen only once. J is TRBJ1-1 and V is TRBV30, with TRBD1 as a possible D gene (6 bases). Trimming shortened V by 0 bases and J by 4 bases, and 12 bases separated the two germline ends. CDR1 and CDR2 from the germline V gene are GTSNPN and SVGIG (reference sequence). The CDR3 covers 14 residues. CDR3 nucleotide sequence: TGTGCCTGGAGTGTAGGGGGAGGGAGCACTGAAGCTTTCTTT. Translating gives CAWSVGGGSTEAFF.

This clone has only one observation. This chain joins TRBV6-4 and TRBJ2-1; 7 nucleotides align to TRBD2. CDR1 and CDR2 (germline): MRHNA, SNTAGT. The junction had 10 bases not matched to a gene; V was cut back by 4 bases and J by 4 bases. The CDR3 totals 16 residues. The CDR3 region has the DNA TGTGCCAGCAGTGGCCCAGGTCCGGGAGGATACAATGAGCAGTTCTTC. Translated, it gives CASSGPGPGGYNEQFF.

Details on this clone: Within the sample, other DNA sequences also encode this same CDR3. The chain couples TRBV6-5 to TRBJ1-1; D is unresolved. V lost 2 bases, J lost 1 base, and 8 bases lay in between. The CDR3 is 14 amino acids. Germline values: CDR1 MNHEY, CDR2 SVGAGI. The CDR3 is CASSYVEGNTEAFF. The CDR3 region has the DNA TGTGCCAGCAGTTACGTTGAGGGGAACACTGAAGCTTTCTTT.

This sequence joins TRBV4-3 and TRBJ2-1, with TRBD2 matching over 7 bases. V dropped 4 bases and J dropped 7; count of bases not matched to a gene: 10. Germline values: CDR1 LGHNA, CDR2 YSLEER. CDR3 length: 15 residues. Here the CDR3 reads CASSLGREPYNEQFF. The CDR3, as DNA: TGCGCCAGCAGCCTCGGGCGGGAGCCGTATAATGAGCAGTTCTTC.